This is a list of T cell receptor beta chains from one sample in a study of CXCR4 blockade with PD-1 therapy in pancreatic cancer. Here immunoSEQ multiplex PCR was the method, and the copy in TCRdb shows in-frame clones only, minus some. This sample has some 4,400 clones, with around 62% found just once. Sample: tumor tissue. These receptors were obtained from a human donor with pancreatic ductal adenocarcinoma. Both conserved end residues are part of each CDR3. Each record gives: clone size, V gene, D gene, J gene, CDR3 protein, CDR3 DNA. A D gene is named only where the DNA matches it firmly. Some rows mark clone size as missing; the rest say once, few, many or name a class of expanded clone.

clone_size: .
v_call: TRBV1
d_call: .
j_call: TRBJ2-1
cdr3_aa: CASSTRTSGRTGEQFF
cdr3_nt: TGCGCCAGCAGCACCAGGACTAGCGGGAGAACGGGTGAGCAGTTCTTC

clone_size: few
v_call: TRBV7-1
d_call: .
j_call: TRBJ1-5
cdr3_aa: CASSIGTASGQPQHF
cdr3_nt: TGTGCCAGCAGCATCGGAACCGCTTCGGGGCAGCCCCAGCATTTT

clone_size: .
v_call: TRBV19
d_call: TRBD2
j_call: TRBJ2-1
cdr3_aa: CASSIGGTSSNEQFF
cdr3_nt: TGTGCCAGTAGTATCGGTGGGACTAGCAGTAATGAGCAGTTCTTC

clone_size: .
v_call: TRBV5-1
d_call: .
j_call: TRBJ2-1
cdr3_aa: CASSLRAGQITYNEQFF
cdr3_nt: TGCGCCAGCAGCTTACGGGCCGGGCAGATAACCTACAATGAGCAGTTCTTC

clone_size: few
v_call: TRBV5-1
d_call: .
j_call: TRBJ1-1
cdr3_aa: CASSLERGRDEAFF
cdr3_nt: TGCGCCAGCAGCTTGGAGCGGGGACGGGATGAAGCTTTCTTT

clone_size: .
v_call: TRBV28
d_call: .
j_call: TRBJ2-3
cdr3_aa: CASSLMAAGTDTQYF
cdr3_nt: TGTGCCAGCAGTTTAATGGCAGCGGGCACAGATACGCAGTATTTT

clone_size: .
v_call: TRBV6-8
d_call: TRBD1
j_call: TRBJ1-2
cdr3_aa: CASSQDRGPIFGYTF
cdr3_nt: TGTGCCAGCAGCCAGGACAGGGGGCCCATCTTTGGCTACACCTTC

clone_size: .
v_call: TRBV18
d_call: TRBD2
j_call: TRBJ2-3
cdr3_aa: CASSPSSLAGGSNTQYF
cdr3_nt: TGTGCCAGCTCACCAAGTTCTCTAGCGGGAGGTTCAAATACGCAGTATTTT

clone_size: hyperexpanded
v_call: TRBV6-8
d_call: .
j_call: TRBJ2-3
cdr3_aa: CASSYYLGETGTDTQYF
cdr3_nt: TGTGCCAGCAGTTACTATCTCGGGGAGACGGGCACAGATACGCAGTATTTT

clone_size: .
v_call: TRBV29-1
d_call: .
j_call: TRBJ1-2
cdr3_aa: CSVEEAGRRIHYGYTF
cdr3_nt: TGCAGCGTTGAAGAAGCCGGGAGGCGGATCCACTATGGCTACACCTTC

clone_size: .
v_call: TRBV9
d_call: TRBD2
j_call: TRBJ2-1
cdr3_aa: CASSRGVWRNYNEQFF
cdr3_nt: TGTGCCAGCAGCCGGGGGGTTTGGCGTAACTACAATGAGCAGTTCTTC

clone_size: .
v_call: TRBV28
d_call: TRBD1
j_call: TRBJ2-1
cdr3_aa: CASSSTGVPQFF
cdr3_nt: TGTGCCAGCAGTTCGACAGGGGTGCCGCAGTTCTTC

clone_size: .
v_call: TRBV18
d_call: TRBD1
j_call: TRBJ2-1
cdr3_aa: CASSPRGQGGDEQFF
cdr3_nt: TGTGCCAGCTCACCAAGAGGACAGGGTGGCGATGAGCAGTTCTTC

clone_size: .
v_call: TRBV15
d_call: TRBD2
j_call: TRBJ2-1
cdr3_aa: CATRTSGGYNEQFF
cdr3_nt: TGTGCCACCCGGACTAGCGGGGGATATAATGAGCAGTTCTTC

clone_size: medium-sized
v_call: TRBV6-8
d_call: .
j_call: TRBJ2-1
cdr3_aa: CASSDKRRDEQFF
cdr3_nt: TGTGCCAGCAGTGACAAACGGCGGGATGAGCAGTTCTTC

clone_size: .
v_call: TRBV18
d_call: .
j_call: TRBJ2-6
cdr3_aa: CASSKTLPGANVLTF
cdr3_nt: TGTGCCAGCTCTAAAACTCTCCCTGGGGCCAACGTCCTGACTTTC

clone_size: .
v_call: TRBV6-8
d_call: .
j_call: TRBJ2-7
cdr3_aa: CASEPGTSYEQYF
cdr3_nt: TGTGCCAGCGAACCAGGGACCTCCTACGAGCAGTACTTC

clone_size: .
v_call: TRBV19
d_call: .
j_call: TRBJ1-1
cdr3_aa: CASSIGRGATEAFF
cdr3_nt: TGTGCCAGTAGTATAGGCAGGGGCGCCACTGAAGCTTTCTTT

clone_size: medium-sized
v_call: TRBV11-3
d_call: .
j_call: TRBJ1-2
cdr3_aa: CASSLSMGLGYGYTF
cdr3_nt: TGTGCCAGCAGCTTGTCTATGGGGCTGGGCTATGGCTACACCTTC

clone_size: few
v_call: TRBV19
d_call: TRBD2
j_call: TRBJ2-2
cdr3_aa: CASSIVGGREGRDTGELFF
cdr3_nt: TGTGCCAGTAGTATAGTAGGTGGGCGGGAGGGCCGAGACACCGGGGAGCTGTTTTTT

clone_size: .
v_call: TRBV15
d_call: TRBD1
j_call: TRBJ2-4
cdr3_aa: CATSRGAGGDKNIQYF
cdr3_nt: TGTGCCACCAGCAGGGGGGCAGGGGGTGACAAAAACATTCAGTACTTC

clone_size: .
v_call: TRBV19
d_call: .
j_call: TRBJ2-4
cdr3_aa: CASSKVGGIQYF
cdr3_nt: TGTGCCAGTAGTAAGGTCGGGGGCATTCAGTACTTC

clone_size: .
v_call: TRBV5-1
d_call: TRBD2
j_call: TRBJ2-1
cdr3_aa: CASSSHAAGGVEQFF
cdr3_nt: TGCGCCAGCAGCAGCCACGCAGCGGGAGGTGTGGAGCAGTTCTTC

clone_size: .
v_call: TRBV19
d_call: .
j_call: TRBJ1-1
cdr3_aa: CASNIDQGSAFF
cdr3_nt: TGTGCCAGTAATATAGACCAAGGGTCAGCTTTCTTT

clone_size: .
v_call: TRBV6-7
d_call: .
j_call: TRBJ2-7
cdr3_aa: CAGSGQSSYEQYF
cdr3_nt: TGTGCCGGGAGCGGACAGAGCTCCTACGAGCAGTACTTC

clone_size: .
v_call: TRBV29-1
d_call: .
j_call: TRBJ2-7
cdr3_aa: CSVGGTPPRGSYEQYF
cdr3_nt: TGCAGCGTTGGGGGGACACCCCCCAGGGGCTCCTACGAGCAGTACTTC

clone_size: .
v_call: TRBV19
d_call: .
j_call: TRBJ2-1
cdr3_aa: CASTTGAGGYNEQFF
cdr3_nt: TGTGCCAGTACGACGGGCGCCGGTGGCTACAATGAGCAGTTCTTC

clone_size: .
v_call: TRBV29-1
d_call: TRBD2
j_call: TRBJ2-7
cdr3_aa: CSVAEGTNYEQYF
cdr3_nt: TGCAGCGTCGCGGAGGGGACTAACTACGAGCAGTACTTC

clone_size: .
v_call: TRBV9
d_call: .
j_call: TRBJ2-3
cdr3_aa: CASSPRRSGVTDTQYF
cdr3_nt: TGTGCCAGCAGCCCGAGGCGCTCCGGGGTCACAGATACGCAGTATTTT

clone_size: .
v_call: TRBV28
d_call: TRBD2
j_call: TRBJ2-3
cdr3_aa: CASSSYWTGGSDTQYF
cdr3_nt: TGTGCCAGCAGTTCCTACTGGACGGGAGGGTCAGATACGCAGTATTTT

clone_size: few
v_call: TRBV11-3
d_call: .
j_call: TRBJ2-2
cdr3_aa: CASSSDRRNTGELFF
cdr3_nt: TGTGCCAGCAGCTCGGACAGAAGGAACACCGGGGAGCTGTTTTTT

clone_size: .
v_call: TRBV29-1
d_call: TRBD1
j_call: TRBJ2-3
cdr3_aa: CSVEGGDRGVDTQYF
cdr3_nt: TGCAGCGTTGAAGGGGGTGACAGGGGAGTGGATACGCAGTATTTT

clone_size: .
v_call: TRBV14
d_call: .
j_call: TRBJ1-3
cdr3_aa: CASSQEGLSGNTIYF
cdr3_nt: TGTGCCAGCAGCCAAGAGGGCCTCTCTGGAAACACCATATATTTT

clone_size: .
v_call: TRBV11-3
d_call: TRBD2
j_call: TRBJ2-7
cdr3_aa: CASSSAGLAGGSEQYF
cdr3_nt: TGTGCCAGCAGCTCTGCGGGACTAGCGGGTGGCAGTGAGCAGTACTTC

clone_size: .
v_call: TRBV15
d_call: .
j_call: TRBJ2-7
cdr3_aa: CATSREGSRNEQYF
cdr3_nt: TGTGCCACCAGCAGAGAGGGGAGTAGGAACGAGCAGTACTTC

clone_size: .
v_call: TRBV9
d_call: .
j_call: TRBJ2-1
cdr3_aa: CASSPGEGVPFF
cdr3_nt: TGTGCCAGCAGCCCGGGAGAAGGAGTTCCGTTCTTC

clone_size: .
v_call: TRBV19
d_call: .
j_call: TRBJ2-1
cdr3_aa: CASSIGGTYYNEQFF
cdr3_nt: TGTGCCAGTAGTATAGGGGGGACTTACTACAATGAGCAGTTCTTC

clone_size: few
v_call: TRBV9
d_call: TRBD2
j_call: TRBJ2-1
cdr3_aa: CASSAPSGRDWDEQFF
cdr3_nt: TGTGCCAGCAGCGCGCCTAGCGGGAGGGATTGGGATGAGCAGTTCTTC

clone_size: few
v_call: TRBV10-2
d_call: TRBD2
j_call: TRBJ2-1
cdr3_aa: CASRLAGVYNEQFF
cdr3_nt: TGCGCCAGCAGGCTAGCGGGAGTTTACAATGAGCAGTTCTTC

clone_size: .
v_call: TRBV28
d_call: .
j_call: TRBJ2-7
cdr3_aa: CASSRQEFADEQYF
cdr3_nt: TGTGCCAGCAGTCGACAGGAGTTCGCCGACGAGCAGTACTTC

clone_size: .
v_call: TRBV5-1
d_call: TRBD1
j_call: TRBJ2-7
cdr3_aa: CASRYGTGDPYEQYF
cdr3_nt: TGCGCCAGCAGATATGGGACAGGGGACCCCTACGAGCAGTACTTC

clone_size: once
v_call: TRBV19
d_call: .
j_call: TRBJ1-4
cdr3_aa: CASSRTGGREKLFF
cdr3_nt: TGTGCCAGTAGTCGTACCGGTGGGCGCGAAAAACTGTTTTTT

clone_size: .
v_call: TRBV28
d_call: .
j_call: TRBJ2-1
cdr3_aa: CASSVRTSTYNEQFF
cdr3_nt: TGTGCCAGCAGCGTCCGGACTTCCACCTACAATGAGCAGTTCTTC

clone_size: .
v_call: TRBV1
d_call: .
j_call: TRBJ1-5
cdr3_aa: CASSQPGQGAHQPQHF
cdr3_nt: TGCGCCAGCAGCCAACCGGGACAGGGGGCTCATCAGCCCCAGCATTTT

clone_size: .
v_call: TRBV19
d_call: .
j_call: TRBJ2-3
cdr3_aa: CASSISLAGDTQYF
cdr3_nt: TGTGCCAGTAGTATAAGTCTAGCCGGGGATACGCAGTATTTT

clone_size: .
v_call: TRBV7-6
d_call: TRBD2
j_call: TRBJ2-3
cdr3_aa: CASSLGVSGVSTDTQYF
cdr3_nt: TGTGCCAGCAGCTTAGGCGTTAGCGGGGTTAGCACAGATACGCAGTATTTT